The 7 T cell receptor beta chains reported below all come from one sample, sequenced in a study of a mutant IDH1 vaccine in newly diagnosed glioma. The repertoire was sequenced with immunoSEQ multiplex PCR; TCRdb's copy has only in-frame clones and lacks some. The data contain roughly 70,000 clones, 80% to 90% of them singletons. Stated time point: baseline, week 1 (first vaccination visit). The treatment: pre-vaccination baseline after standard-of-care therapy. This specimen consisted of PBMCs, obtained from a glioma patient treated with radiotherapy, temozolomide or both. These receptors came from a man aged 30-40 years with glioma.

This clone was seen more than once but under ten times. The chain links TRBV7-2 to TRBJ1-1, with unresolved D. The CDR3 contains 13 residues. The germline CDR1 and CDR2 sequences are SGHTA and FQGNSA. Trimming pared 4 bases from V and 6 bases from J, leaving 12 bases between. The CDR3 spells CASSSYLRAEAFF. CDR3 DNA: TGTGCCAGCAGCTCCTACCTGAGAGCTGAAGCTTTCTTT.

The chain combines TRBV27 with TRBJ2-1, with D maybe TRBD2 (5 bases). CDR3 size: 14 residues. Trimming removed 5 bases at V and 9 bases at J, with 17 bases between. From germline, CDR1 is MNHEY and CDR2 SMNVEV (reference sequence). The CDR3 loop is CASSRYGDYGEQFF. The CDR3 nucleotides read TGTGCCAGCAGTCGATACGGGGATTATGGTGAGCAGTTCTTC.

The V gene is TRBV29-1, the J gene TRBJ1-4; D ambiguous. This CDR3 is 11 amino acids long. V gave up 4 bases and J gave up 10 bases, with 10 bases separating them. Germline V lookup: CDR1 SQVTM, CDR2 ANQGSEA. The CDR3 here is CSVVGGGKLFF. In nucleotides, the CDR3 is TGCAGCGTTGTAGGCGGAGGAAAACTGTTTTTT. Full variable domain (rest looked up from reference TRBV29-1 and TRBJ1-4): SAVISQKPSRDICQRGTSLTIQCQVDSQVTMMFWYRQQPGQSLTLIATANQGSEATYESGFVIDKFPISRPNLTFSTLTVSNMSPEDSSIYLCSVVGGGKLFFGSGTQLSVL.

The chain combines TRBV5-6 with TRBJ1-2; D is possibly TRBD1 (6 bases). Trimming removed 2 bases at V and 7 bases at J, with 15 bases between. Germline CDR1 is SGHDT and CDR2 is YYEEEE. The CDR3 totals 14 residues. The CDR3 DNA is TGTGCCAGCAGCTTACCCACAGGGAGGAGTGGCTACACCTTC. Amino acids: CASSLPTGRSGYTF.

The rearrangement uses TRBV18 and TRBJ2-7; 8 bases are shared with TRBD2. The V gene end was trimmed by 0 bases and the J gene end by 2 bases; junction bases not matched to a gene: 6. The CDR3 contains 16 residues. In germline, CDR1 is KGHSH, CDR2 LQKENI. CDR3 DNA: TGTGCCAGCTCACCACCGGGCACTAGCGGAACCTACGAGCAGTACTTC. Protein product: CASSPPGTSGTYEQYF. The full variable domain, its missing parts supplied by reference TRBV18 and TRBJ2-7, is NAGVMQNPRHLVRRRGQEARLRCSPMKGHSHVYWYRQLPEEGLKFMVYLQKENIIDESGMPKERFSAEFPKEGPSILRIQQVVRGDSAAYFCASSPPGTSGTYEQYFGPGTRLTVT.

The chain employs TRBV27 and TRBJ1-1; D perhaps matches TRBD1 (5 bases). V lost 4 bases and J lost 4, with 16 bases in between. Germline CDR1 MNHEY, CDR2 SMNVEV (reference sequence). The CDR3 sequence is 15 residues long. The CDR3 DNA is TGTGCCAGCAGTTCGGGACTGACCTCCCCCACTGAAGCTTTCTTT. This gives the protein CASSSGLTSPTEAFF.

The chain recombines TRBV5-1 with TRBJ1-2; 7 bases map to TRBD1. Germline CDR1 SGHRS, CDR2 YFSETQ. The CDR3 spans 16 residues. The trim removed 4 bases at V and 2 bases at J, leaving 11 bases unmatched. The CDR3 protein is CASSAPRDSQNYGYTF. The CDR3 nucleotides are TGCGCCAGCAGCGCACCACGGGACAGCCAGAACTATGGCTACACCTTC.